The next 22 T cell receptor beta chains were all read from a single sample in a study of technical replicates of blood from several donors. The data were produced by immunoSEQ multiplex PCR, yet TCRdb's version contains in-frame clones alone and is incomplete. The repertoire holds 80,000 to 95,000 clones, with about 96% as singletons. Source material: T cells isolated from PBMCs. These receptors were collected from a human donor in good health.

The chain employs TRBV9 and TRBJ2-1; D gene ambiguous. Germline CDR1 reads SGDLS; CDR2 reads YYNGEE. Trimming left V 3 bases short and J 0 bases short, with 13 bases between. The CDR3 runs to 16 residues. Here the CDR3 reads CASSALVRVSYNEQFF. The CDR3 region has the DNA TGTGCCAGCAGCGCCCTCGTCCGGGTCTCCTACAATGAGCAGTTCTTC.

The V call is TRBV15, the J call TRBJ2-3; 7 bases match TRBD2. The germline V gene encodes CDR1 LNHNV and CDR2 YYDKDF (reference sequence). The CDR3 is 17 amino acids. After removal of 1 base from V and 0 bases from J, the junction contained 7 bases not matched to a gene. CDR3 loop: CATSRGTTSASTDTQYF. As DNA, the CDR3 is TGTGCCACCAGCAGAGGGACTACTAGCGCCAGCACAGATACGCAGTATTTT. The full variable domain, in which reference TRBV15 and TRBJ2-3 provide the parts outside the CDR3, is DAMVIQNPRYQVTQFGKPVTLSCSQTLNHNVMYWYQQKSSQAPKLLFHYYDKDFNNEADTPDNFQSRRPNTSFCFLDIRSPGLGDTAMYLCATSRGTTSASTDTQYFGPGTRLTVL.

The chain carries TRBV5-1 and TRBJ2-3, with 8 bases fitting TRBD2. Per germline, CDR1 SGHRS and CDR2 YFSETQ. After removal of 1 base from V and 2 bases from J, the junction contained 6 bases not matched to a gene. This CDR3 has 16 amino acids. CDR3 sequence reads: CASSLRGTRPTDTQYF. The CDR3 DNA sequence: TGCGCCAGCAGCTTGCGTGGGACTAGACCCACAGATACGCAGTATTTT.

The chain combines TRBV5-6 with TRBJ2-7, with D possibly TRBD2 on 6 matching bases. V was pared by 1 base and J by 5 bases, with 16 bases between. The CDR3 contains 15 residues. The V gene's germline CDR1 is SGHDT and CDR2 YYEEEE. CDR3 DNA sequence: TGTGCCAGCAGCTTGATTTATCAGGAGGGAAACGAGCAGTACTTC. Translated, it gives CASSLIYQEGNEQYF.

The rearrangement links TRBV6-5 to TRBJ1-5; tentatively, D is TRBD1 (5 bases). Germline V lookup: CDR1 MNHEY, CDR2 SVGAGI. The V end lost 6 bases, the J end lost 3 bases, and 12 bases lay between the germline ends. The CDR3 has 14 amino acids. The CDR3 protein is CASSPLGANQPQHF. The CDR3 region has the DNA TGTGCCAGCAGCCCACTTGGGGCCAATCAGCCCCAGCATTTT.

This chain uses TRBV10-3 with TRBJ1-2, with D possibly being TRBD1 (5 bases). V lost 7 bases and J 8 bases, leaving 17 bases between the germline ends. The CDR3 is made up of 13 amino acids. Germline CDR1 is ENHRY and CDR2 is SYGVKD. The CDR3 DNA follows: TGTGCCATCAACCTGGACATCTTGGACGGCTACACCTTC. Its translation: CAINLDILDGYTF.

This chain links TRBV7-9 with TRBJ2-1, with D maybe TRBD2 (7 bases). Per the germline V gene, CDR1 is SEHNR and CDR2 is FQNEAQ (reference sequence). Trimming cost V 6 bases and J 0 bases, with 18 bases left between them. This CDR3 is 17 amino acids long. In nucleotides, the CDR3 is TGTGCCAGCAGAAACAGCGAGGGGGAGGGCTCCTACAATGAGCAGTTCTTC. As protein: CASRNSEGEGSYNEQFF. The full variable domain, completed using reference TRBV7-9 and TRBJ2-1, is DTGVSQNPRHKITKRGQNVTFRCDPISEHNRLYWYRQTLGQGPEFLTYFQNEAQLEKSRLLSDRFSAERPKGSFSTLEIQRTEQGDSAMYLCASRNSEGEGSYNEQFFGPGTRLTVL.

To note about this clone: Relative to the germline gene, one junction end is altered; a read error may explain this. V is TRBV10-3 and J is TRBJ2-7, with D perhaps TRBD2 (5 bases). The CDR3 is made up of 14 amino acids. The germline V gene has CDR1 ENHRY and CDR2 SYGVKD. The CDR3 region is CAISEETRWGERYF. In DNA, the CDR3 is TGTGCCATCAGTGAGGAGACCCGCTGGGGAGAGCGGTACTTC.

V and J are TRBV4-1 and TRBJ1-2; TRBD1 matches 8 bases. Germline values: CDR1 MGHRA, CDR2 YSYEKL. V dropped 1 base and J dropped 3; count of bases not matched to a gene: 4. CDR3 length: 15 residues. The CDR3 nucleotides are TGCGCCAGCAGCCAAGTCCTGACAGGGGACTATGGCTACACCTTC. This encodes CASSQVLTGDYGYTF.

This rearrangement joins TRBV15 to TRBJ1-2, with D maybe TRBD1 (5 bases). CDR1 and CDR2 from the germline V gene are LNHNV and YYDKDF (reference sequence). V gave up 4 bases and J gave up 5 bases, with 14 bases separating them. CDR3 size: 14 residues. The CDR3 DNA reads TGTGCCACCAGCAATGAAGGGGCTTTGTATGGCTACACCTTC. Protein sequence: CATSNEGALYGYTF.

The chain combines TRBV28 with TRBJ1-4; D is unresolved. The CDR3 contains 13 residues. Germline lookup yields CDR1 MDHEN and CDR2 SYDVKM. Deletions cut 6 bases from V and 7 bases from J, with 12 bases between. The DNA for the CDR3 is TGTGCCAGCAGCCCTCTCACCGGTGAAAAACTGTTTTTT. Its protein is CASSPLTGEKLFF.

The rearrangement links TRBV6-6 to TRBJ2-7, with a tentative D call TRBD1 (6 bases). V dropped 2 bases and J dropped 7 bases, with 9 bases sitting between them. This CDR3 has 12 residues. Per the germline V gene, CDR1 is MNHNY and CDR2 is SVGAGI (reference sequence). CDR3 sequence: CASSYGQWEQYF. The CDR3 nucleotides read TGTGCCAGCAGTTACGGACAGTGGGAGCAGTACTTC.

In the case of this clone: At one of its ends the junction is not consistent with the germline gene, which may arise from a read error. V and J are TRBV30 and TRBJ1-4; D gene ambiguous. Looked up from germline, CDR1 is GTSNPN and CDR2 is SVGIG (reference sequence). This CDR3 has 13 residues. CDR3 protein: CAWRLTRNEKLFF. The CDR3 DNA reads TGTGCCTGGAGGCTCACACGGAATGAAAAACTATTTTTT.

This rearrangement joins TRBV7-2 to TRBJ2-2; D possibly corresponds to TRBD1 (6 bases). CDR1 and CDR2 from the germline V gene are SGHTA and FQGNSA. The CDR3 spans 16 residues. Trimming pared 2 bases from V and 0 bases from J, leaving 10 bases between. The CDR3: CASSLRTVSNTGELFF. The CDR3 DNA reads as TGTGCCAGCAGCTTAAGGACAGTCTCGAACACCGGGGAGCTGTTTTTT.

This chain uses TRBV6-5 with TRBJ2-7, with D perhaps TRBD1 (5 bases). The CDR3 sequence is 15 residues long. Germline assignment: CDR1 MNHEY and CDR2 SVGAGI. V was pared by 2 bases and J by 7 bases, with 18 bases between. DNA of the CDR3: TGTGCCAGCAGTTACCTCTCGGGCAGGGTTGAAGAGCAGTACTTC. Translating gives CASSYLSGRVEEQYF.

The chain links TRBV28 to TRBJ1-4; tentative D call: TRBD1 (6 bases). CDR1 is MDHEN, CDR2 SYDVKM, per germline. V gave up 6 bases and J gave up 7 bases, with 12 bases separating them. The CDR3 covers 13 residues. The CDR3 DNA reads TGTGCCAGCAGATGGGGCAGGGGTGAAAAACTGTTTTTT. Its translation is CASRWGRGEKLFF. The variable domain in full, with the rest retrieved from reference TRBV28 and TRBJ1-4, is DVKVTQSSRYLVKRTGEKVFLECVQDMDHENMFWYRQDPGLGLRLIYFSYDVKMKEKGDIPEGYSVSREKKERFSLILESASTNQTSMYLCASRWGRGEKLFFGSGTQLSVL.

CDR3 in amino acids: CASSDRTGGTRNIQYF. CDR3 nucleotide sequence: TGTGCCAGCTCAGACCGAACAGGGGGCACGCGAAACATTCAGTACTTC. The rearrangement links TRBV2 to TRBJ2-4; 9 nucleotides agree with TRBD1. With V trimmed by 8 bases and J by 6 bases, 14 bases remained unmatched. The CDR3 is 16 amino acids. The germline V gene encodes CDR1 SNHLY and CDR2 FYNNEI.

Here the CDR3 reads CASSQSSGEYGYTF. DNA for the CDR3: TGTGCCAGCAGCCAATCTTCAGGGGAGTATGGCTACACCTTC. The genes are TRBV16 and TRBJ1-2; D perhaps matches TRBD1 (6 bases). The CDR3 is 14 amino acids. CDR1 is KGHSY and CDR2 is FQNENV in the germline V gene. V was cut by 0 bases and J by 5 bases, with 10 bases left in between.

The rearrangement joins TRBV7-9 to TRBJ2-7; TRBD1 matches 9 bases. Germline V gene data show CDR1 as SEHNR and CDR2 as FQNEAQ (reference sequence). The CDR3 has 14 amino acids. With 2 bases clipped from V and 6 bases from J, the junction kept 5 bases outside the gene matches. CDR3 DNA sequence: TGTGCCAGCAGCTTAAAGGGGACAGGGTTCGAGCAGTACTTC. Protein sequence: CASSLKGTGFEQYF.

CDR3 DNA sequence: TGTGCCAGCAGCTTTACCCCGGGACTAGCGGGGTACGAGCAGTACTTC. Residues: CASSFTPGLAGYEQYF. The chain uses TRBV13 and TRBJ2-7; 13 bases map to TRBD2. Germline trimming cut 3 bases from V and 4 bases from J; bases unmatched to any gene: 6. Germline CDR1 is PRHDT and CDR2 is FYEKMQ (reference sequence). The CDR3 covers 16 residues.

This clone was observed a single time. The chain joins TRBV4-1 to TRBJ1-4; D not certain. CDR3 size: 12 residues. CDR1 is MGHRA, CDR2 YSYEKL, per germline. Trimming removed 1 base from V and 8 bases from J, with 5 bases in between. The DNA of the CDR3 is TGCGCCAGCAGCCAAGTGCAGGAAAAACTGTTTTTT. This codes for CASSQVQEKLFF.

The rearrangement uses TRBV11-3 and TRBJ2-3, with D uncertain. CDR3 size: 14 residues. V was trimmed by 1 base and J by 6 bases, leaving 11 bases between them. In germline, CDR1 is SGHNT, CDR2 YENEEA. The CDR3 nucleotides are TGTGCCAGCAGCTTAGGTCGAGCTAGTGATACGCAGTATTTT. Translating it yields CASSLGRASDTQYF.